Presented here are 15 T cell receptor beta chains from one specimen sequenced in a study of shared clonotypes between healthy human individuals. The data were produced by immunoSEQ multiplex PCR, yet TCRdb's version contains in-frame clones alone and is incomplete. The data show roughly 2 million clones, around 95% seen once. The specimen was naive CD4+ T cells sorted from blood. The subset here: CD45RA+ positively selected. These receptors all come from a man between 18 and 29 years old in good health.

V and J are TRBV14 and TRBJ2-1; 14 bases map to TRBD2. This CDR3 has 17 residues. V lost 2 bases, J lost 4 bases, and 4 bases stayed unmatched. CDR1 and CDR2 from the germline V gene are SGHDN and FVKESK. CDR3 sequence reads: CASSQSWTSGGYNEQFF. CDR3 in DNA: TGTGCCAGCAGCCAATCCTGGACTAGCGGGGGGTACAATGAGCAGTTCTTC.

This clone was seen a handful of times. This sequence joins TRBV7-9 and TRBJ1-2; D perhaps matches TRBD1 (6 bases). The CDR3 has 14 amino acids. The germline CDR1 and CDR2 sequences are SEHNR and FQNEAQ (reference sequence). V lost 5 bases and J 6 bases, leaving 16 bases between the germline ends. The CDR3 reads CASSQTTGWNGYTF. The CDR3 nucleotides read TGTGCCAGCAGCCAGACCACAGGGTGGAATGGCTACACCTTC. Supplemented by reference TRBV7-9 and TRBJ1-2, the full variable domain reads DTGVSQNPRHKITKRGQNVTFRCDPISEHNRLYWYRQTLGQGPEFLTYFQNEAQLEKSRLLSDRFSAERPKGSFSTLEIQRTEQGDSAMYLCASSQTTGWNGYTFGSGTRLTVV.

The chain uses TRBV5-1 and TRBJ2-3; tentatively, D is TRBD1 or TRBD2 (6 bases each). V lost 1 base to trimming and J lost 2 bases, with 11 bases between them. CDR3 size: 15 residues. CDR1 and CDR2 from the germline V gene are SGHRS and YFSETQ. The CDR3 protein is CASSLPGANTDTQYF. For the CDR3, the DNA is TGCGCCAGCAGCTTGCCGGGGGCGAACACAGATACGCAGTATTTT.

The chain recombines TRBV7-9 with TRBJ1-1; 9 positions match TRBD1. The germline gives CDR1 SEHNR, CDR2 FQNEAQ (reference sequence). This CDR3 spans 17 amino acids. The J segment lost 1 base and the V segment lost 5 bases, leaving 11 bases of the junction unmatched. CDR3 bases: TGTGCCAGCAGCCGAGGGACAGGGCCTCCAGGGAACACTGAAGCTTTCTTT. It is translated as CASSRGTGPPGNTEAFF.

This rearrangement joins TRBV5-1 to TRBJ1-1, with D hard to call. V was shortened by 5 bases and J by 0 bases, with 11 bases between the two germline ends. This CDR3 region has 14 residues. CDR1 and CDR2 from the germline V gene are SGHRS and YFSETQ. The CDR3, as DNA: TGCGCCAGCAGGCGGCAGGTCATGAACACTGAAGCTTTCTTT. Its translation is CASRRQVMNTEAFF.

Of note for this clone: The same CDR3 is also encoded by other DNA sequences in this sample. The chain is built from TRBV5-1 and TRBJ2-7; 11 positions match TRBD1. Per germline, CDR1 SGHRS and CDR2 YFSETQ. Trimming cost V 2 bases and J 2 bases; bases outside gene matches: 3. This CDR3 has 15 residues. For the CDR3, the DNA is TGCGCCAGCAGCTTTGGGACAGGGGGAACCTACGAGCAGTACTTC. Translation: CASSFGTGGTYEQYF.

The chain has TRBV11-3 and TRBJ2-3, with a tentative D call TRBD2 (6 bases). Germline V gene sequence: CDR1 SGHNT, CDR2 YENEEA. This CDR3 has 17 residues. The V end lost 1 base, the J end lost 5 bases, and 19 bases lay between the germline ends. The CDR3 sequence: CASSLARGEASRDTQYF. For the CDR3, the DNA is TGTGCCAGCAGCTTAGCCCGTGGGGAGGCAAGCCGAGATACGCAGTATTTT.

The V and J genes are TRBV7-9 and TRBJ2-7; 8 bases map to TRBD1. V lost 5 bases, J lost 7 bases, and 10 bases stayed unmatched. The CDR3 is 14 residues long. The V gene's germline CDR1 is SEHNR and CDR2 FQNEAQ (reference sequence). Written as DNA, the CDR3 is TGTGCCAGCAGCACTGGACAGGGACCTTTGGAGCAGTACTTC. The encoded protein is CASSTGQGPLEQYF.

The rearrangement links TRBV29-1 to TRBJ2-2, with TRBD2 identical over 7 bases. The CDR3 runs to 15 residues. The germline V gene has CDR1 SQVTM and CDR2 ANQGSEA. V gave up 5 bases and J gave up 0 bases; unmatched junction bases: 6. The CDR3 region has the DNA TGCAGCGTTCCCGCGGGAGTCGCGAACACCGGGGAGCTGTTTTTT. Its protein product is CSVPAGVANTGELFF.

As for this clone: Other DNA sequences in this specimen translate into the identical CDR3. V and J are TRBV6-5 and TRBJ2-2; 7 bases are a match to TRBD1. The junction had 3 bases not matched to a gene; V was cut back by 5 bases and J by 0 bases. The CDR3 contains 15 residues. The V gene's germline CDR1 is MNHEY and CDR2 SVGAGI. This CDR3 reads CASSPTGTNTGELFF. DNA of the CDR3: TGTGCCAGCAGTCCGACAGGGACGAACACCGGGGAGCTGTTTTTT.

Regarding this clone: Additional DNA sequences in this sample encode the identical CDR3. The chain is built from TRBV6-6 and TRBJ2-5; TRBD1 or TRBD2 may be the D gene (5 bases each). CDR3 length equals 12 residues. Germline lookup yields CDR1 MNHNY and CDR2 SVGAGI (reference sequence). V lost 6 bases to trimming and J lost 4 bases, with 9 bases between them. The DNA for the CDR3 is TGTGCCAGCAGCGGGGCGGGAGAGACCCAGTACTTC. This gives the protein CASSGAGETQYF.

CDR3 in DNA: TGTGCCAGCAGCCAAGCCCACAGCGGTTCACCCCTCCACTTT. Translating gives CASSQAHSGSPLHF. V is TRBV14 and J is TRBJ1-6; D is unresolved. V was shortened by 1 base and J by 9 bases, with 10 bases between the two germline ends. Germline V CDR1 and CDR2: SGHDN, FVKESK. CDR3 length: 14 residues.

The chain combines TRBV19 with TRBJ1-5, with no clear D. This CDR3 has 11 residues. V lost 5 bases, J lost 4 bases, and 3 bases lay in between. The germline V gene has CDR1 LNHDA and CDR2 SQIVND (reference sequence). The CDR3 region is CASSPNQPQHF. For the CDR3, the DNA is TGTGCCAGTAGTCCAAATCAGCCCCAGCATTTT.

This chain uses TRBV5-6 with TRBJ1-4, with D hard to call. This CDR3 has 15 amino acids. The germline V and J ends were trimmed by 3 bases and 0 bases, with 9 bases remaining between them. The germline V gene encodes CDR1 SGHDT and CDR2 YYEEEE. Here the CDR3 DNA reads TGTGCCAGCAGCTCGGCCCTTTCAACTAATGAAAAACTGTTTTTT. This gives the protein CASSSALSTNEKLFF.

The V gene is TRBV6-1, the J gene TRBJ2-7; D is perhaps TRBD1 (5 bases). The CDR3 length is 15 residues. The germline V gene has CDR1 MNHNS and CDR2 SASEGT. Trimming took off 4 bases at V and 0 bases at J, with 13 bases between the two ends. The CDR3 DNA reads TGTGCCAGCAGTGGGGGATGGGGCCTCTCCTACGAGCAGTACTTC. Translating gives CASSGGWGLSYEQYF.